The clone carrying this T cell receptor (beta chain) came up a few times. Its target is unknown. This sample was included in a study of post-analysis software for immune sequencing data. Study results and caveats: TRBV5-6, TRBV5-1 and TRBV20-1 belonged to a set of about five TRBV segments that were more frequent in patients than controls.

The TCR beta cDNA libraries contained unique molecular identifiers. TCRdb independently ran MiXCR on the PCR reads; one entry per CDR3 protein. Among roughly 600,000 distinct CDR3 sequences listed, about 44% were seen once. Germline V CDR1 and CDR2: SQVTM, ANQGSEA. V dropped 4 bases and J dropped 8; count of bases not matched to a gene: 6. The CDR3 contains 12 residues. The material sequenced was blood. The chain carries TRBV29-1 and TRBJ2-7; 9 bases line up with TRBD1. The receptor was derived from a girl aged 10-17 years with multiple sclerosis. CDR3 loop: CSVVPGQGKQYF. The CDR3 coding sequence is TGCAGCGTTGTCCCGGGACAGGGCAAGCAGTACTTC.